The T cell receptor (beta chain) described here comes from a study of cytomegalovirus exposure and HLA in healthy donors. This clone was counted only a few times. V gave up 4 bases and J gave up 2 bases, with 15 bases separating them. This CDR3 is 16 amino acids long. The germline V gene encodes CDR1 SNHLY and CDR2 FYNNEI. The study ran its PCR with 60 Vbeta and 13 Jbeta primers. Sequencing was performed with immunoSEQ multiplex PCR; in TCRdb, only in-frame clones are kept and a portion is missing. The sample includes about 82,000 clones, 70% to 75% of them seen just once. This clonotype was sampled from a woman between 50 and 59 years old in good health and CMV-seropositive. The gene calls are TRBV2 and TRBJ1-5; D remains unclear. Sequences were obtained from PBMCs. CDR3 in DNA: TGTGCCAGCAGTGGTCACTCACCTTACGGCAATCAGCCCCAGCATTTT. Amino acid sequence: CASSGHSPYGNQPQHF.